This T cell receptor beta chain was identified during a study of monozygotic twins with inflammatory bowel disease. Study-wide points: Different T cell subtypes could not be distinguished.

Blood was collected, roughly 2.5 ml per donor. About this clonotype: Its antigen is unidentified.

The CDR3 is made up of 12 amino acids. CDR1 is SGHVS, CDR2 FQNEAQ, per germline. Template switching introduced UMIs that contain a 6-nucleotide sample barcode. One entry per CDR3 protein, without DNA, is what TCRdb gives after re-calling the 5' RACE reads. The sample holds about 160,000 distinct CDR3 sequences. The clonotype originates from a human donor with ulcerative colitis or Crohn's disease, or a healthy co-twin of an affected twin (not recorded which). The V gene is TRBV7-8, the J gene TRBJ2-5. The sample consisted of blood. This CDR3 reads CASSLESENQYF.